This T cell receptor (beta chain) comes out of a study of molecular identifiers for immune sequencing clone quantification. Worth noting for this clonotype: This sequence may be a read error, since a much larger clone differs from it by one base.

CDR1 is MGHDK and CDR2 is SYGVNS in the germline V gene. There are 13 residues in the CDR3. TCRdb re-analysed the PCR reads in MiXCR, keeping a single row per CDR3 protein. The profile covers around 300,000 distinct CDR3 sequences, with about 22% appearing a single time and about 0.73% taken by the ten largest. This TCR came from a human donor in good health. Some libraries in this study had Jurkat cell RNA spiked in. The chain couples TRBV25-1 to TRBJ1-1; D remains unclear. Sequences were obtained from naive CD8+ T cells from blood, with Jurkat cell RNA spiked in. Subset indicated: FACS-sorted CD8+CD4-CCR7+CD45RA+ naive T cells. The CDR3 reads CASSPPLNTEALF. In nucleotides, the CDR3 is TGTGCCAGCAGTCCCCCCTTGAACACTGAAGCTCTCTTT.